These 6 T cell receptor beta chains were sequenced from one sample in a study of blood T cell repertoires in COVID-19. Clones were sequenced by immunoSEQ multiplex PCR, and TCRdb holds only the in-frame ones, with some missing. The sample holds approximately 300,000 clones, just under 90% seen once. Sequencing was carried out using peripheral blood. These TCRs come from a young woman with COVID-19, enrolled during active disease.

In this sample, this clone turned up once. The chain carries TRBV27 and TRBJ1-6; D might be TRBD1 (5 bases). V lost 8 bases to trimming and J lost 6 bases, with 17 bases between them. This CDR3 has 15 amino acids. Germline CDR1 MNHEY, CDR2 SMNVEV (reference sequence). The CDR3 DNA reads TGTGCCAGCGGGGACTGGGCAGGGCGTAATTCACCCCTCCACTTT. Translating it yields CASGDWAGRNSPLHF.

This clone was seen once. The chain joins TRBV30 to TRBJ2-1; perhaps TRBD1 as D (6 bases). The CDR3 spans 15 residues. With 0 bases removed from V and 8 bases from J, the gap between germline ends came to 17 bases. Germline V gene lookup returns CDR1 GTSNPN and CDR2 SVGIG (reference sequence). CDR3 sequence: CAWSVGLGGLDEQFF. CDR3 coding DNA: TGTGCCTGGAGTGTTGGTTTAGGGGGTCTCGATGAGCAGTTCTTC.

The chain recombines TRBV19 with TRBJ2-2, with D uncertain. The CDR3 has 14 amino acids. The germline gives CDR1 LNHDA, CDR2 SQIVND (reference sequence). V lost 8 bases, J lost 1 base, and 11 bases lay in between. The CDR3 nucleotides are TGTGCCAGTCTCTATAGAGAGAACACCGGGGAGCTGTTTTTT. This codes for CASLYRENTGELFF.

DNA for the CDR3: TGCGCCAGCAGCCAAGGTTCCAGGGCCTTCCGGTGGGGCTACACCTTC. Translation: CASSQGSRAFRWGYTF. The chain recombines TRBV4-1 with TRBJ1-2, with D perhaps matching TRBD1 (5 bases). The V gene lost 1 base and the J gene lost 8 bases, with 20 bases spanning the gap. The CDR3 consists of 16 residues. The V gene's germline CDR1 is MGHRA and CDR2 YSYEKL.

V usage is TRBV11-2 and J usage is TRBJ2-2; D unresolved. Trimming took off 4 bases at V and 9 bases at J, with 6 bases between the two ends. This CDR3 has 11 amino acids. Germline V gene data show CDR1 as SGHAT and CDR2 as FQNNGV. The CDR3 spells CASSYSRELFF. In nucleotides, the CDR3 is TGTGCCAGCAGCTATTCCAGGGAGCTGTTTTTT.

This clone was detected only once. The chain carries TRBV28 and TRBJ2-3; tentative D call: TRBD2 (6 bases). V lost 10 bases to trimming and J lost 6 bases, with 38 bases between them. This CDR3 is 20 amino acids long. Germline lookup yields CDR1 MDHEN and CDR2 SYDVKM. This chain's CDR3 is CATAFPTRRPYGARGDTQYF. CDR3 DNA sequence: TGTGCCACAGCGTTTCCTACCCGTCGCCCGTACGGGGCCCGGGGGGATACGCAGTATTTT.